The rows below give T cell receptor beta chains drawn from one sample of a study of blood T cell repertoires in COVID-19. Assay: immunoSEQ multiplex PCR; the TCRdb copy retains only in-frame clones and omits some. The repertoire holds about 240,000 clones, with roughly 80% as singletons. Sequencing was performed on peripheral blood. These receptors all stem from a woman of 80 years or more with acute or convalescent COVID-19. Both conserved end residues are part of each CDR3. D genes are given only for firm matches.

j_call: TRBJ2-2
d_call: -
v_call: TRBV3-1/TRBV3-2
cdr3_aa: CASSQPHGTPNTGELFF

j_call: TRBJ2-3
d_call: TRBD1
v_call: TRBV7-9
cdr3_aa: CASSFFPGKGGRFTDTQYF

j_call: TRBJ2-1
d_call: TRBD2
v_call: TRBV6-6
cdr3_aa: CASSYPVGAGEHEQFF

j_call: TRBJ2-2
d_call: -
v_call: TRBV29-1
cdr3_aa: CSVEGRGRYTGELFF

j_call: TRBJ1-1
d_call: TRBD1
v_call: TRBV12-3/TRBV12-4
cdr3_aa: CASSGTVHTEAFF

j_call: TRBJ2-2
d_call: TRBD2
v_call: TRBV2
cdr3_aa: CASSPGLAGGNTGELFF

j_call: TRBJ1-1
d_call: -
v_call: TRBV5-4
cdr3_aa: CASSLAPVGYMNTEAFF

j_call: TRBJ2-6
d_call: -
v_call: TRBV2
cdr3_aa: CASRQGPGANVLTF

j_call: TRBJ1-4
d_call: -
v_call: TRBV4-1
cdr3_aa: CASSQRGGADNEKLFF

j_call: TRBJ1-3
d_call: -
v_call: TRBV2
cdr3_aa: CASSESAISGNTIYF

j_call: TRBJ1-5
d_call: TRBD1
v_call: TRBV2
cdr3_aa: CASNQGANQPQHF

j_call: TRBJ1-5
d_call: TRBD1
v_call: TRBV19
cdr3_aa: CASSDRGQRGNQPQHF

j_call: TRBJ1-1
d_call: -
v_call: TRBV5-1
cdr3_aa: CASSFPGGTEAFF

j_call: TRBJ2-5
d_call: -
v_call: TRBV7-7
cdr3_aa: CASSLVSQETQYF

j_call: TRBJ2-1
d_call: -
v_call: TRBV6-6
cdr3_aa: CALGGQAGEQFF

j_call: TRBJ2-5
d_call: TRBD1
v_call: TRBV12-3/TRBV12-4
cdr3_aa: CASRTTGLETQYF

j_call: TRBJ2-2
d_call: TRBD1
v_call: TRBV28
cdr3_aa: CASREQGSGELFF

j_call: TRBJ2-5
d_call: -
v_call: TRBV20-1
cdr3_aa: CSASKTGETQYF

j_call: TRBJ2-1
d_call: TRBD2
v_call: TRBV28
cdr3_aa: CASRDRGGPYNEQFF

j_call: TRBJ1-2
d_call: -
v_call: TRBV15
cdr3_aa: CATSRDRQGPPHTF

j_call: TRBJ1-2
d_call: -
v_call: TRBV28
cdr3_aa: CASSYGTGSFGGGYTF

j_call: TRBJ1-5
d_call: -
v_call: TRBV7-8
cdr3_aa: CASSLDGGGNQPQHF

j_call: TRBJ1-4
d_call: -
v_call: TRBV5-4
cdr3_aa: CASSPGGREKLFF

j_call: TRBJ1-1
d_call: TRBD1
v_call: TRBV28
cdr3_aa: CASSTPTGGRGTEAFF

j_call: TRBJ2-1
d_call: TRBD2
v_call: TRBV14
cdr3_aa: CASSLPGGRGGRNEQFF

j_call: TRBJ1-2
d_call: TRBD1
v_call: TRBV7-2
cdr3_aa: CASSRDSNYLYGYTF

j_call: TRBJ1-5
d_call: -
v_call: TRBV11-2
cdr3_aa: CASSLDRGDNQPQHF

j_call: TRBJ2-3
d_call: TRBD1
v_call: TRBV9
cdr3_aa: CASSDRDRGSLGADTQYF

j_call: TRBJ2-7
d_call: TRBD2
v_call: TRBV4-2
cdr3_aa: CASSQDPQTSGGAHEQYF

j_call: TRBJ1-5
d_call: -
v_call: TRBV18
cdr3_aa: CASSGAVNQPQHF

j_call: TRBJ2-2
d_call: -
v_call: TRBV20-1
cdr3_aa: CSASPLWGEDTGELFF

j_call: TRBJ2-1
d_call: TRBD1
v_call: TRBV2
cdr3_aa: CASSPRQGASHEQFF

j_call: TRBJ1-2
d_call: TRBD1
v_call: TRBV7-3
cdr3_aa: CASSPRGGQAPLGGYTF

j_call: TRBJ2-3
d_call: -
v_call: TRBV11-3
cdr3_aa: CASSFSGLDTDTQYF

j_call: TRBJ2-7
d_call: -
v_call: TRBV18
cdr3_aa: CASSAAGDQYF

j_call: TRBJ1-4
d_call: -
v_call: TRBV19
cdr3_aa: CASSTERANEKLFF

j_call: TRBJ2-1
d_call: -
v_call: TRBV7-9
cdr3_aa: CASSLSGTYYNEQFF

j_call: TRBJ1-1
d_call: -
v_call: TRBV18
cdr3_aa: CASSPNSPGANTEAFF

j_call: TRBJ2-5
d_call: TRBD2
v_call: TRBV24-1
cdr3_aa: CATSDLRSGGRETQYF

j_call: TRBJ1-5
d_call: -
v_call: TRBV15
cdr3_aa: CATSRLSPQGYQPQHF

j_call: TRBJ1-1
d_call: -
v_call: TRBV10-3
cdr3_aa: CAIRRGNTEAFF

j_call: TRBJ1-5
d_call: TRBD1
v_call: TRBV2
cdr3_aa: CASSEGGQGQGNQPQHF

j_call: TRBJ1-2
d_call: TRBD1
v_call: TRBV18
cdr3_aa: CASSPGGDRGSYGYTF

j_call: TRBJ2-1
d_call: TRBD1
v_call: TRBV9
cdr3_aa: CASSPRDRWPSNEQFF

j_call: TRBJ1-5
d_call: TRBD1
v_call: TRBV7-8
cdr3_aa: CASSFGTGSNQPQHF

j_call: TRBJ2-6
d_call: TRBD1
v_call: TRBV7-3
cdr3_aa: CASAANRGLGSGANVLTF

j_call: TRBJ2-7
d_call: -
v_call: TRBV5-1
cdr3_aa: CASSLVGSAGEQYF

j_call: TRBJ2-7
d_call: -
v_call: TRBV6-5
cdr3_aa: CASSRVSSLYEQYF